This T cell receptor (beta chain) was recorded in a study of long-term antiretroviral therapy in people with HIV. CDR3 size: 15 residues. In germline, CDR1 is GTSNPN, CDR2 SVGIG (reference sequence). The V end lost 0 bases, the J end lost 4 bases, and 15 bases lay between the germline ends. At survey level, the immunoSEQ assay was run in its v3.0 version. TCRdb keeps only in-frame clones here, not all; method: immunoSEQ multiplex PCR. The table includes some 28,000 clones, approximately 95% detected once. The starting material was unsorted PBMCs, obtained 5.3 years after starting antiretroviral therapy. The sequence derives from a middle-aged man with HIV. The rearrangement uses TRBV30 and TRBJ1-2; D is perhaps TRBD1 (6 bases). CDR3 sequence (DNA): TGTGCCTGGAGTGTAGTGGGGGCGCATCGCTATGGCTACACCTTC. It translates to CAWSVVGAHRYGYTF.